This T cell receptor (beta chain) is drawn from a study of spatial heterogeneity in lung cancer (dated by TCRdb to about 2019). Turning to the overall study: The donors were 65 to 85 patients from the lung TRACERx cohort who had early-stage, untreated non-small cell lung cancer. In the raw uncorrected reads, each unique combination of TCR and UMI appeared more than ten times on average. TCR repertoire features were related to nonsynonymous mutation counts determined by whole-exome sequencing of tumor tissue. At surgery, both alpha and beta chains were TCR-sequenced in some 220 tumor regions, roughly 64 matched nontumor lung samples and over 50 PBMC samples. Beta-chain transcripts were consistently detected in greater numbers than alpha-chain transcripts, which likely reflects a higher abundance of beta-chain transcripts. The study quantitatively compared TCR alpha and beta repertoires across multiple tumor regions, matched nontumor lung and blood in non-small cell lung cancer. Follow-up PBMC samples were sequenced whenever available, with a median time to follow-up of approximately 23 months after resection.

In the paper's terms, the time point label means: blood at routine non-recurrence follow-up after resection. Without any cell sorting, TCR sequencing was performed on whole RNA extracted either from tumor and nontumor lung tissue or from cryopreserved PBMC samples. Patients were selected for TCR sequencing only if sufficient RNA was available from at least two tumor regions. The cysteine opens and the phenylalanine closes a CDR3 of 15 amino acids. The DNA shown is the 45-base CDR3, in frame from base 1. CDR1 and CDR2 are drawn from the germline V gene: LGHNA, YSLEER. Here V drops 3 bases and J drops 5 bases, and the junction holds 2 bases not matched to any gene. The investigation overall reported the following: Comparisons of baseline and follow-up blood repertoires included only around 13 patients. Confirming at a functional level the hypothesis that regional TCRs recognize regional mutations was considered to require additional single-cell paired TCR alpha and beta sequencing. Ubiquitous expanded tumor TCRs were detected in blood more often at tumor resection than at routine follow-up.

To prepare the library, 5' RACE was applied. This sample was sequenced with a NextSeq 500. To allow correction of PCR and sequencing errors, the TCR library protocol tagged every TCR cDNA molecule with a unique molecular identifier. Per the authors' processing: TCR identification, UMI-based error correction and CDR3 extraction were all carried out with Decombinator tools. Expanded TCRs were defined as those above a frequency of 2 per 1,000, corresponding to the top 1% of the tumor frequency distribution. Renyi diversity was calculated using the R vegan package after each repertoire was subsampled 100 times to 5,000 TCRs. CDR3 similarity networks were built from amino acid triplet string-kernel similarity, connecting CDR3s with pairwise similarity above 0.82. The public reads were reanalyzed by TCRdb: fastp trimming at Q25, MiXCR alignment, in-frame beta chains only. Each record represents a unique CDR3 protein, reported with the most common genes and DNA among its rows. The V and J calls and clone size come from TCRdb's table, not from the authors' own analysis. The sample table contains around 100,000 distinct CDR3 sequences; only one count was recorded for more than 10% of them. Of the sample, roughly 26% falls within the top ten clones.

To note about this clonotype: Its antigen has not been determined. There are no base qualities to consult, and no much larger clone falls within one base.

The receptor was isolated from a female donor with early-stage non-small cell lung cancer. The V and J segments used are TRBV4-3 and TRBJ1-4; TRBD1 fits 11 bases in the junction. The source was PBMCs, collected at follow-up. This receptor carries the CDR3 CASSQGTGGNEKLFF. The nucleotide sequence is given as TGCGCCAGCAGCCAGGGGACAGGGGGAAATGAAAAACTGTTTTTT.